This passage covers 2 T cell receptor beta chains from one sample sequenced in a study of shared clonotypes between healthy human individuals (dated by TCRdb to 2018 to 2021). Library creation used the immunoSEQ multiplex PCR assay. The immuneACCESS repertoire file appears here via TCRdb, limited to in-frame rearrangements. These files lack a portion of the clones; in checked studies, under half of the deficit traces to unresolved V genes, and the cause of the others is not known. For this sample there are about 1 million clones; roughly 70% appear just once. The ten largest account for about 1.5% of the sample. Sequenced material: memory CD4+ T cells sorted from blood. Sample cell subset or site, as interpreted from the label and publication: CD45RA-negative fraction. The receptors here all came from a man aged 18 to 30 in good health.

The chain couples TRBV7-2 to TRBJ2-1; 11 nucleotides match TRBD2. V dropped 0 bases and J dropped 7; count of bases not matched to a gene: 5. Germline V gene lookup returns CDR1 SGHTA and CDR2 FQGNSA. This CDR3 region has 16 residues. CDR3 in amino acids: CASSLARPSGGNEQFF. The CDR3, as DNA: TGTGCCAGCAGCTTAGCGAGGCCTAGCGGGGGGAATGAGCAGTTCTTC.

The chain carries TRBV28 and TRBJ2-3; tentative D call: TRBD2 (6 bases). Germline V gives CDR1 MDHEN, CDR2 SYDVKM. The CDR3 totals 13 residues. V shed 5 bases and J shed 5 bases, with 11 bases lying between them. This chain's CDR3 is CASSVLGGDTQYF. The CDR3, as DNA: TGTGCCAGCAGTGTCCTCGGGGGAGATACGCAGTATTTT.